One and the same sample provided the 19 T cell receptor beta chains below, sequenced in a study of beta chain features in type 1 diabetes. The study reverse transcribed the entire isolated RNA, so it sequenced expressed TCRB transcripts. Using immunoSEQ multiplex PCR, the repertoire was profiled, and TCRdb retains in-frame clones only, with some absent. The data contain 400,000 to 450,000 clones, approximately 15% of them seen just once; the ten biggest clones take up 0.035% to 0.04%. The sequenced sample consisted of naive CD4+ T cells from blood. All receptors derive from a man aged 25 to 40 in good health.

This clone has only a few counts. The V and J genes are TRBV11-2 and TRBJ2-1; no clear D gene. This CDR3 is built from 11 residues. The V end was cut by 1 base, the J end by 6 bases, with 1 base between. Germline V gene lookup returns CDR1 SGHAT and CDR2 FQNNGV. The CDR3 region is CASSLVNEQFF. Here the CDR3 DNA reads TGTGCCAGCAGCTTAGTCAATGAGCAGTTCTTC. Filled out from reference TRBV11-2 and TRBJ2-1, the complete variable domain reads EAGVAQSPRYKIIEKRQSVAFWCNPISGHATLYWYQQILGQGPKLLIQFQNNGVVDDSQLPKDRFSAERLKGVDSTLKIQPAKLEDSAVYLCASSLVNEQFFGPGTRLTVL.

This clone showed up just a few times. The gene calls are TRBV29-1 and TRBJ1-1; D is undetermined. CDR3 size: 11 residues. Trimming removed 7 bases from V and 5 bases from J, with 11 bases in between. Germline V gene data show CDR1 as SQVTM and CDR2 as ANQGSEA. Written as DNA, the CDR3 is TGCAGCGCAGACCGGGGTACTGAAGCTTTCTTT. Protein sequence: CSADRGTEAFF.

The V call is TRBV18, the J call TRBJ1-2; TRBD1 matches 9 bases. Germline V gene data show CDR1 as KGHSH and CDR2 as LQKENI. V shed 5 bases, J shed 7 bases, and the junction held 2 bases outside the gene matches. The CDR3 has 12 amino acids. Written as DNA, the CDR3 is TGTGCCAGCTCATGGGACAGGGCTGGCTACACCTTC. Translating it yields CASSWDRAGYTF.

The chain carries TRBV5-1 and TRBJ2-7; 7 nucleotides line up with TRBD1. V was pared by 3 bases and J by 0 bases, with 6 bases of the junction left unmatched. The CDR3 spans 15 residues. Germline CDR1 and CDR2: SGHRS and YFSETQ. CDR3 loop: CASSSTGVSSYEQYF. CDR3 nucleotide sequence: TGCGCCAGCAGCTCTACAGGGGTAAGCTCCTACGAGCAGTACTTC.

This chain links TRBV30 with TRBJ1-2; 9 bases line up with TRBD1. The junction had 19 bases not matched to a gene; V was cut back by 5 bases and J by 3 bases. This CDR3 region has 18 residues. Looked up from germline, CDR1 is GTSNPN and CDR2 is SVGIG (reference sequence). This CDR3 is CAWGTLRDRAYDDYGYTF. The CDR3 coding sequence is TGTGCCTGGGGGACACTGCGGGACAGGGCTTATGACGACTATGGCTACACCTTC.

The V call is TRBV30, the J call TRBJ2-7; no definite D call. CDR3 length equals 19 residues. With 0 bases removed from V and 3 bases from J, the gap between germline ends came to 27 bases. The V gene's germline CDR1 is GTSNPN and CDR2 SVGIG (reference sequence). The CDR3 spells CAWSVQRTHLDEIRYEQYV. The CDR3 DNA sequence: TGTGCCTGGAGTGTACAAAGGACCCACCTTGACGAAATTCGCTACGAGCAGTACGTC.

The J gene is TRBJ1-5, the V gene TRBV6-5; 7 nucleotides agree with TRBD1. J lost 8 bases, V lost 0 bases, and 4 bases had no gene match. The CDR3 is 14 residues long. CDR1 is MNHEY, CDR2 SVGAGI, per germline. CDR3 region: CASSYSTGSKPQHF. CDR3 in DNA: TGTGCCAGCAGTTACTCGACAGGGAGCAAGCCCCAGCATTTT.

The chain uses TRBV10-3 and TRBJ2-2, with D perhaps TRBD1 (6 bases). The CDR3 is 15 residues long. The germline V gene has CDR1 ENHRY and CDR2 SYGVKD. Trimming shortened V by 10 bases and J by 6 bases, and 21 bases separated the two germline ends. In DNA, the CDR3 is TGTGCCAGCCGGATTGGGACCTACAGGGCCGGGGAGCTGTTTTTT. Protein product: CASRIGTYRAGELFF.

The V and J genes are TRBV30 and TRBJ2-5, with 7 positions matching TRBD1. V was pared by 4 bases and J by 5 bases, with 7 bases of the junction left unmatched. Per the germline V gene, CDR1 is GTSNPN and CDR2 is SVGIG (reference sequence). CDR3 length: 13 amino acids. The CDR3 DNA reads TGTGCCTGGATGGGACAGTCAGTGGAGACCCAGTACTTC. This encodes CAWMGQSVETQYF.

CDR3 in DNA: TGTGCCTGGAGCGTACTAGCCGGGGGGGCCCTTCATCGTGGCTACACCTTC. Residues: CAWSVLAGGALHRGYTF. The chain links TRBV30 to TRBJ1-2, with a weak D call TRBD1 (6 bases). CDR1 and CDR2 from the germline V gene are GTSNPN and SVGIG (reference sequence). The V and J ends lost 3 bases and 7 bases respectively, with 27 bases between them. The CDR3 runs 17 residues.

V gene TRBV6-5 combines with J gene TRBJ2-7; unclear D gene. There are 13 residues in the CDR3. V was clipped by 7 bases and J by 1 base, with 11 bases between them. CDR1 and CDR2 (germline): MNHEY, SVGAGI. CDR3 protein: CASTLLGSYEQYF. CDR3 nucleotide sequence: TGTGCCAGCACATTACTCGGATCCTACGAGCAGTACTTC.

V is TRBV7-9 and J is TRBJ2-1, with 9 nucleotides matching TRBD1. Germline V gene lookup returns CDR1 SEHNR and CDR2 FQNEAQ (reference sequence). Trimming cost V 5 bases and J 9 bases; bases outside gene matches: 11. This CDR3 is built from 15 residues. Here the CDR3 DNA reads TGTGCCAGCAGCCCCGGGACAGGGTGGCGTGTTGAGCAGTTCTTC. Encoded protein: CASSPGTGWRVEQFF. Full variable domain (rest looked up from reference TRBV7-9 and TRBJ2-1): DTGVSQNPRHKITKRGQNVTFRCDPISEHNRLYWYRQTLGQGPEFLTYFQNEAQLEKSRLLSDRFSAERPKGSFSTLEIQRTEQGDSAMYLCASSPGTGWRVEQFFGPGTRLTVL.

The chain uses TRBV7-2 and TRBJ2-7, with 8 bases lining up with TRBD2. V trimming: 5 bases; J trimming: 1 base; junction bases outside the gene matches: 7. In germline, CDR1 is SGHTA, CDR2 FQGNSA. This CDR3 is 15 amino acids long. The CDR3 here is CASSPDSGASYEQYF. In DNA form, the CDR3 reads TGTGCCAGCAGCCCCGATAGCGGGGCGTCCTACGAGCAGTACTTC.

This clone was observed a few times. CDR3 amino acids: CAWSVRVLAGKRSYEQYV. The DNA of the CDR3 is TGTGCCTGGAGTGTCAGAGTGCTAGCGGGAAAACGTTCCTACGAGCAGTACGTC. The rearrangement links TRBV30 to TRBJ2-7, with 9 positions matching TRBD2. The germline CDR1 and CDR2 sequences are GTSNPN and SVGIG (reference sequence). This CDR3 is 18 amino acids long. The ends lost 0 bases at V and 1 base at J; junction bases unmatched: 13.

This clone was found a few times. The CDR3 loop reads CASSLQGVDDTQYF. CDR3 DNA: TGCGCCAGCAGCTTGCAGGGGGTAGACGATACGCAGTATTTT. The V gene is TRBV5-1, the J gene TRBJ2-3, with 7 bases matching TRBD1. This CDR3 has 14 residues. V lost 1 base and J lost 6; bases outside the gene matches: 5. CDR1 is SGHRS, CDR2 YFSETQ, per germline.

The J gene is TRBJ2-4, the V gene TRBV7-2; D is possibly TRBD2 (6 bases). Germline-derived CDR1 and CDR2 are SGHTA and FQGNSA. The ends were cut back, 2 bases at V and 6 bases at J, with 8 bases in the middle. This CDR3 region has 13 residues. The CDR3 bases are TGTGCCAGCAGCTTAACTAGCCGAAACATTCAGTACTTC. This gives the protein CASSLTSRNIQYF.

V gene TRBV5-4 combines with J gene TRBJ2-5, with 8 bases aligning to TRBD1. Losses at the gene ends were 4 bases for V and 4 bases for J; bases not matched to a gene: 3. The CDR3 consists of 13 residues. In germline, CDR1 is SGHNT, CDR2 YYREEE (reference sequence). The CDR3 bases are TGTGCCAGCAGCAATGACAGGGGAGAGACCCAGTACTTC. Its translation is CASSNDRGETQYF.

This clone was detected only a few times. The chain combines TRBV18 with TRBJ2-4; a possible D gene is TRBD1 (5 bases). Germline CDR1 reads KGHSH; CDR2 reads LQKENI. This CDR3 has 14 amino acids. Trimming removed 6 bases from V and 8 bases from J, with 17 bases in between. This chain's CDR3 is CASSSLTGADIQYF. CDR3 coding DNA: TGTGCCAGCTCGAGCCTTACAGGTGCGGACATTCAGTACTTC.

V is TRBV2 and J is TRBJ2-7; TRBD2 agrees at 11 bases. Germline assignment: CDR1 SNHLY and CDR2 FYNNEI. This CDR3 is 14 amino acids long. V lost 7 bases to trimming and J lost 6 bases; unmatched junction nucleotides: 8. This CDR3 is CASTWLAGGSEQYV. The CDR3 DNA sequence: TGTGCCAGCACTTGGCTAGCGGGAGGAAGCGAGCAGTACGTC.